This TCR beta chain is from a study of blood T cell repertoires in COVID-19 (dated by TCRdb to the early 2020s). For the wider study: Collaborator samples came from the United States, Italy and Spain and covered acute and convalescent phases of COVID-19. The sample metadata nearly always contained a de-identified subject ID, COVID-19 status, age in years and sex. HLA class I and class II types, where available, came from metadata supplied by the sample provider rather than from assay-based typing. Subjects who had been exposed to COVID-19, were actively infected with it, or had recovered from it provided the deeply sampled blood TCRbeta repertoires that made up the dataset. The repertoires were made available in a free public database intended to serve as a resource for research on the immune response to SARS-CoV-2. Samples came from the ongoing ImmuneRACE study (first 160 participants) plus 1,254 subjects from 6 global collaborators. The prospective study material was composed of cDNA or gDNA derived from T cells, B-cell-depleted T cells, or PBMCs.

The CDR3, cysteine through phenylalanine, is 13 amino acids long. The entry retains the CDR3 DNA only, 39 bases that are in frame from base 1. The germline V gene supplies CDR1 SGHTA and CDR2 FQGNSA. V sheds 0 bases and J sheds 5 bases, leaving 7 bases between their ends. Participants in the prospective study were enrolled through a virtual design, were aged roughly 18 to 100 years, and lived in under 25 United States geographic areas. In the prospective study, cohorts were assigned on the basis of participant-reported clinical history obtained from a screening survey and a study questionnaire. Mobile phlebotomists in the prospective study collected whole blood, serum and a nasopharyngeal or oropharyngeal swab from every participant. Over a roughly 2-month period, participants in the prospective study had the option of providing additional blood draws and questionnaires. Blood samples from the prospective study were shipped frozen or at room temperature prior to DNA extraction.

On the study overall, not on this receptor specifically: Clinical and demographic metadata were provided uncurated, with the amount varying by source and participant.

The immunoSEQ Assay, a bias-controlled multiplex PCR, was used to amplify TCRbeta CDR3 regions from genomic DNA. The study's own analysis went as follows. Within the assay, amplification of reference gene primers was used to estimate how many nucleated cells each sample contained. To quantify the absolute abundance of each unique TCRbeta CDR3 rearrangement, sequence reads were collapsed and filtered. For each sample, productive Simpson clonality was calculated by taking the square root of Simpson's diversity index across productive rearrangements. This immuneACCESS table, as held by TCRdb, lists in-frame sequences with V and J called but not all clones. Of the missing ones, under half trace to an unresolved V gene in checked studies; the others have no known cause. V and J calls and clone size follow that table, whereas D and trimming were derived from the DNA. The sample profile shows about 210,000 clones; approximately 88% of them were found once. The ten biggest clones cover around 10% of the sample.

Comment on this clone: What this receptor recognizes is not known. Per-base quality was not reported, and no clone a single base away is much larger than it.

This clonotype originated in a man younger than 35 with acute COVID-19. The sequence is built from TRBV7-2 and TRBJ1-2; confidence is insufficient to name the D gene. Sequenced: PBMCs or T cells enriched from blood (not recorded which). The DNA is TGTGCCAGCAGCTTAGCCGGCAGGTATGGCTACACCTTC. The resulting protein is CASSLAGRYGYTF.